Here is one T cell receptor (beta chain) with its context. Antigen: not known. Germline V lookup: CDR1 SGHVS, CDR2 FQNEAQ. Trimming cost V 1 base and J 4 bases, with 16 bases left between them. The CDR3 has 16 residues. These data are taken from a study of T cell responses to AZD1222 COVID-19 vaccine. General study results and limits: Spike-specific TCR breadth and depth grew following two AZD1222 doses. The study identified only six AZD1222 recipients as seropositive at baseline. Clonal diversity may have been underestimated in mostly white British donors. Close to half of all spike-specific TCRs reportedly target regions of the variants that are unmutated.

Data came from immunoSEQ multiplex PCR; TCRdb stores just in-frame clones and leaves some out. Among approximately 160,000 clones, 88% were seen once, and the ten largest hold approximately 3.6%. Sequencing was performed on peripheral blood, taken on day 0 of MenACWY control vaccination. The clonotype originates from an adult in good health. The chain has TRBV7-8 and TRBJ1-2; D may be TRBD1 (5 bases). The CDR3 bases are TGTGCCAGCAGCTTAGTTGGGGCAGAATCAACCTATGGCTACACCTTC. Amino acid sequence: CASSLVGAESTYGYTF.